Listed here is a single T cell receptor beta chain. The junction departs from the called germline gene at one end, perhaps through a read error. The CDR3 end lies 3 residues beyond the end of the read and is filled in from the germline J gene. The sample originates from a study of T cells in women clearing cervical HPV infection. Study summary: Case blood was drawn a median approximately 160 days after lesion detection.

Average input was around 1,200 ng genomic DNA for immunoSEQ TCR beta CDR3 amplification. Here immunoSEQ multiplex PCR was the method, and the copy in TCRdb shows in-frame clones only, minus some. Its clone listing holds 30,000 to 45,000 clones. CDR3 length: 16 residues. The germline V gene has CDR1 LGHNA and CDR2 YNFKEQ. V is TRBV4-2 and J is TRBJ2-3; 8 bases agree with TRBD2. Sequenced sample: blood buffy coat. This clonotype was sampled from a woman between 18 and 70 years old with a cervical HPV16 infection that either progressed to CIN3+ or cleared (not recorded which). The CDR3 bases that were read are TGCGCCAGCAGCCAAGTGGCGGGGGGAATCACAGATACG. Its translation is CASSQVAGGITDT. The entire CDR3 protein is CASSQVAGGITDTQYF.